Listed below are T cell receptor beta chains from one sample, sequenced in a study of blood T cells in healthy people across ages. Each CDR3 protein is one row after TCRdb ran MiXCR on the 5' RACE reads. This table holds around 1,600,000 distinct CDR3 sequences, under 55% found once. The sequenced material came from blood. These receptors were taken from a woman between 18 and 30 years old in good health. CDR3s include the opening cysteine and the closing phenylalanine or tryptophan. The D gene is left open where the match is weak. Clone size appears in some rows only: once, few, many, or a class for an expanded clone.

v_call: TRBV7-2; j_call: TRBJ1-1; clone_size: .; d_call: .; cdr3_nt: TGTGCCAGCAGCTTACTTAGTGGGGGAGCTTTCTTT; cdr3_aa: CASSLLSGGAFF
v_call: TRBV11-1; j_call: TRBJ2-1; clone_size: many; d_call: TRBD2; cdr3_nt: TGTGCCAGCAGCCGCGGGACTAGCGGAAACAATGAGCAGTTCTTC; cdr3_aa: CASSRGTSGNNEQFF
v_call: TRBV10-3; j_call: TRBJ2-7; clone_size: few; d_call: TRBD1; cdr3_nt: TGTGCCGCGGGACAGGAGTCCTACGAGCAGTACTTC; cdr3_aa: CAAGQESYEQYF
v_call: TRBV10-3; j_call: TRBJ2-7; clone_size: few; d_call: TRBD1; cdr3_nt: TGTGCCATCAGTCCGGGACAGGGATCCTACGAGCAGTACTTC; cdr3_aa: CAISPGQGSYEQYF
v_call: TRBV4-3; j_call: TRBJ2-2; clone_size: .; d_call: .; cdr3_nt: TGCGCCAGCAGCTGGGGGGAGAACACCGGGGAGCTGTTTTTT; cdr3_aa: CASSWGENTGELFF
v_call: TRBV29-1; j_call: TRBJ2-7; clone_size: .; d_call: .; cdr3_nt: TGCAGCGTTGAAGATAGGAGGGACCGTCCATCCTACGAGCAGTACTTC; cdr3_aa: CSVEDRRDRPSYEQYF
v_call: TRBV20-1; j_call: TRBJ2-4; clone_size: .; d_call: TRBD2; cdr3_nt: TGCAGTGCTGTAGCGGGAGCCATCCTAGCCAAAAACATTCAGTACTTC; cdr3_aa: CSAVAGAILAKNIQYF
v_call: TRBV20-1; j_call: TRBJ2-1; clone_size: .; d_call: .; cdr3_nt: TGCAGTGCTATAAGTACTGGGCGGTCCTACGAGCAGTTCTTC; cdr3_aa: CSAISTGRSYEQFF
v_call: TRBV2; j_call: TRBJ2-1; clone_size: few; d_call: .; cdr3_nt: TGTGCCAGCAGTAAACTCGGACGGAATGAGCAGTTCTTC; cdr3_aa: CASSKLGRNEQFF
v_call: TRBV4-1; j_call: TRBJ2-5; clone_size: once; d_call: .; cdr3_nt: TGCGCCAGCAGCCAAGAGAGAGGGGTGGGGACCCAGTACTTC; cdr3_aa: CASSQERGVGTQYF
v_call: TRBV20-1; j_call: TRBJ2-1; clone_size: few; d_call: TRBD2; cdr3_nt: TGCAGTGCTAGATCTATAGCGGGAGACCCCTACAATGAGCAGTTCTTC; cdr3_aa: CSARSIAGDPYNEQFF
v_call: TRBV7-9; j_call: TRBJ2-3; clone_size: .; d_call: .; cdr3_nt: TGTGCCAGCAGCTTTGCGGAGGGGAACACAGATACGCAGTATTTT; cdr3_aa: CASSFAEGNTDTQYF
v_call: TRBV5-1; j_call: TRBJ1-4; clone_size: .; d_call: .; cdr3_nt: TGCGCCAGCAGCAGCGGACCTGCCGACCTTAATGAAAAACTGTTTTTT; cdr3_aa: CASSSGPADLNEKLFF
v_call: TRBV5-1; j_call: TRBJ2-3; clone_size: .; d_call: .; cdr3_nt: TGCGCCAGCAGCTTGCTTGGGGGGGGCTCCGATACGCAGTATTTT; cdr3_aa: CASSLLGGGSDTQYF
v_call: TRBV3-1; j_call: TRBJ2-3; clone_size: .; d_call: .; cdr3_nt: TGTGCCAGCAGCCACGGGGACTTTCCACTCGATACGCAGTATTTT; cdr3_aa: CASSHGDFPLDTQYF